In this sample, the clone carrying this TCR beta chain turned up a few times. Its antigen is as yet unknown. The sample is drawn from a study of vaccination and CD4 T cells after COVID-19. At the level of the study: Six males and four females, two Hispanic, made up the convalescents. Each control was exposed to a CEFX pool, an HIV-1 Nef pool, or no peptide at all.

Sequencing of DNA taken from cultured CD4+ T cells relied on the Oncomine TCR Beta short-read assay. TCRdb processed the PCR reads anew with MiXCR; each CDR3 protein has one entry. The table records fewer than 15,000 distinct CDR3 sequences, around 40% of them present only once. The CDR3 contains 12 residues. Treatment specified: approximately 9-day PBMC culture with coronavirus spike peptide pools or control peptides (ViraFEST assay). The TCR originated in a human donor with COVID-19. The V gene is TRBV21-1, the J gene TRBJ2-7; the listed D gene, TRBD1, was not tested against the DNA. TRBV21-1 is designated a pseudogene. Sequenced material: cultured CD4+ T cells from blood. The CDR3 region has the DNA TGTGCCAGCAGCAGAGGCCCCGCGGAGCAGTACTTC. The encoded protein is CASSRGPAEQYF.